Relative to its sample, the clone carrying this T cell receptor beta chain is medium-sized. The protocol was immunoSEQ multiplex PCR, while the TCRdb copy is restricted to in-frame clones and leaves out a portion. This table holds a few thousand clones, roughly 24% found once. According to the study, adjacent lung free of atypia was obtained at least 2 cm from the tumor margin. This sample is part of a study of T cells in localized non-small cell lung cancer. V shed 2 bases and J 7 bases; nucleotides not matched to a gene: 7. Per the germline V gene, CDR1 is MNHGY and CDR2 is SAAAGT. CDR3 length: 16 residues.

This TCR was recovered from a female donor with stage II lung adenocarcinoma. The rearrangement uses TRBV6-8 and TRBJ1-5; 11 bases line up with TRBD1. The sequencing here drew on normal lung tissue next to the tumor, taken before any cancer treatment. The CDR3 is CASSYREGQGGQPQHF. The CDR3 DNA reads TGTGCCAGCAGTTACCGAGAGGGACAGGGGGGACAGCCCCAGCATTTT.